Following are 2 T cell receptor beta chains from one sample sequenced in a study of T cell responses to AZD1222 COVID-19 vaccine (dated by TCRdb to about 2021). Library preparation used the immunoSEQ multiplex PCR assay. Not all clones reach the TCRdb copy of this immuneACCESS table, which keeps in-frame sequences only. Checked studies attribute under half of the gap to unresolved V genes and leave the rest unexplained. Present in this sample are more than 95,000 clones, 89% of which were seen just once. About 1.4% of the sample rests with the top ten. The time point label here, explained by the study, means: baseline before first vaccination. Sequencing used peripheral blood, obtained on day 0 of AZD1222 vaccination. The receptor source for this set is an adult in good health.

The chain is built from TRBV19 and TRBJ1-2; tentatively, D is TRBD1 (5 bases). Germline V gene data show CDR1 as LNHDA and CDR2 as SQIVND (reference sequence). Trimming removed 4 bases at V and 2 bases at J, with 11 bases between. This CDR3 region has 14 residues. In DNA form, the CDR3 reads TGTGCCAGTAGTACCGGTGAGGGGAACTATGGCTACACCTTC. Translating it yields CASSTGEGNYGYTF.

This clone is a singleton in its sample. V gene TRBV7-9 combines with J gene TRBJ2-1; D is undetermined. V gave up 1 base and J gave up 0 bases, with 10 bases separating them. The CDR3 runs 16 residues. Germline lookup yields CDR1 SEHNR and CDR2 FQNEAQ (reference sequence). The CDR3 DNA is TGTGCCAGCAGCTTAGTGTTCCCCTTCTCCTACAATGAGCAGTTCTTC. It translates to CASSLVFPFSYNEQFF.